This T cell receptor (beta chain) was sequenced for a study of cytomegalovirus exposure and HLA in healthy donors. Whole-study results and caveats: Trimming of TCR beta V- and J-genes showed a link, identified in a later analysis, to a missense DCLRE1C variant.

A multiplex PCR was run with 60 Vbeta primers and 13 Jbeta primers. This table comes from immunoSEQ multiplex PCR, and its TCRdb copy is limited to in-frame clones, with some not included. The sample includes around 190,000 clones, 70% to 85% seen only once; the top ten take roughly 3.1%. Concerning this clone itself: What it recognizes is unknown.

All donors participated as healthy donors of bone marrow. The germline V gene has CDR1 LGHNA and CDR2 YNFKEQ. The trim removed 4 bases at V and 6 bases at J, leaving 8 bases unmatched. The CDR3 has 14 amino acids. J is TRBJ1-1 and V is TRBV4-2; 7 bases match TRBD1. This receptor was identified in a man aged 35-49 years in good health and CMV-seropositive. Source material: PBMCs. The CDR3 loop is CASSLPTGDAEAFF. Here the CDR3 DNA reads TGTGCCAGCAGCCTTCCTACAGGGGACGCTGAAGCTTTCTTT.